The rows below give T cell receptor beta chains drawn from one sample of a study of blood T cells in healthy people across ages. TCRdb re-called the 5' RACE reads through MiXCR, storing one row per CDR3 protein. The sample records about 1,400,000 distinct CDR3 sequences, around 59% being singletons. The sequenced sample consisted of blood. The receptors here all came from a man between 18 and 35 years old in good health. The CDR3 runs from the conserved cysteine through the conserved F or W. D genes are given only for firm matches. Expanded clones get a size class; other rows say once, few or many, or leave the size out.

>.|TRBJ2-4|few|13|TRBV12-3/TRBV12-4
CASSGRTKNIQYF
TGTGCCAGCAGTGGACGGACCAAAAACATTCAGTACTTC
>TRBD2|TRBJ2-1|.|18|TRBV5-1
CASSIGTSGSGTYNEQFF
TGCGCCAGCAGCATAGGGACTAGCGGGAGTGGGACCTACAATGAGCAGTTCTTC
>.|TRBJ2-7|.|14|TRBV7-9
CASSFEGPSYEQYF
TGTGCCAGCAGCTTCGAGGGTCCCTCCTACGAGCAGTACTTC
>.|TRBJ2-1|.|15|TRBV12-5
CASGCIGQGGNEQFF
TGTGCTAGTGGTTGTATAGGGCAAGGTGGCAATGAGCAGTTCTTC
>TRBD2|TRBJ2-1|once|18|TRBV4-2
CASSQDPLAGIIHNEQFF
TGTGCCAGCAGCCAAGATCCCCTAGCGGGAATAATCCACAATGAGCAGTTCTTC
>TRBD1|TRBJ1-2|.|15|TRBV6-5
CASSYGGQGKGGYTF
TGTGCCAGCAGTTACGGGGGACAGGGGAAGGGTGGCTACACCTTC
>TRBD1|TRBJ1-2|.|14|TRBV12-3/TRBV12-4
CASSLGDRDYGYTF
TGTGCCAGCAGTCTGGGGGACAGGGACTATGGCTACACCTTC
>TRBD1|TRBJ2-3|.|15|TRBV4-1
CASRGQGRGQDTQYF
TGCGCCAGCAGAGGACAGGGTAGGGGACAAGATACGCAGTATTTT
>.|TRBJ2-2|.|14|TRBV29-1
CSVETRLKSGELFF
TGCAGCGTTGAAACCCGATTGAAGTCCGGGGAGCTGTTTTTT
>.|TRBJ2-2|.|15|TRBV12-3/TRBV12-4
CASSPGLRSAGELFF
TGTGCCAGCAGTCCGGGACTCCGGTCCGCCGGGGAGCTGTTTTTT
>.|TRBJ1-2|.|13|TRBV28
CATGQIANYGYTF
TGTGCCACCGGGCAAATAGCTAACTATGGCTACACCTTC
>.|TRBJ2-7|.|18|TRBV14
CASSHSYLDRPAYYEQYF
TGTGCCAGCAGCCACTCATACTTAGACCGACCCGCTTACTACGAGCAGTACTTC
>.|TRBJ1-2|.|13|TRBV19
CASNGRQLRGYTF
TGTGCCAGTAACGGGCGGCAACTCCGAGGCTACACCTTC
>.|TRBJ1-2|.|12|TRBV20-1
CSPGALGYGYTF
TGCAGTCCAGGGGCTCTTGGCTATGGCTACACCTTC
>.|TRBJ2-7|.|14|TRBV7-9
CASSSTGTPWEQYF
TGTGCCAGCAGCTCGACGGGGACCCCGTGGGAGCAGTACTTC
>.|TRBJ1-2|.|16|TRBV7-8
CASSLGQQAINYGYTF
TGTGCCAGCAGCTTAGGTCAACAGGCGATAAACTATGGCTACACCTTC
>.|TRBJ1-5|.|13|TRBV29-1
CSVESGYNQPQHF
TGCAGCGTTGAATCAGGGTACAATCAGCCCCAGCATTTT
>TRBD1|TRBJ1-1|.|14|TRBV20-1
CSARDPRGVTEAFF
TGCAGTGCTAGAGACCCCAGGGGGGTCACTGAAGCTTTCTTT
>.|TRBJ1-4|once|14|TRBV6-5
CASSLDATDEKLFF
TGTGCCAGCAGTCTAGATGCAACTGATGAAAAACTGTTTTTT
>.|TRBJ2-7|.|15|TRBV5-1
CASSPAEKGGYEQYF
TGCGCCAGCAGCCCGGCGGAGAAGGGGGGTTACGAGCAGTACTTC
>TRBD1|TRBJ1-1|.|15|TRBV25-1
CASSDPYRGNTEAFF
TGTGCCAGCAGTGATCCTTACAGGGGCAACACTGAAGCTTTCTTT
>TRBD2|TRBJ2-7|few|15|TRBV20-1
CSATSTSGVSYEQYF
TGCAGTGCTACTTCGACTAGCGGGGTCTCCTACGAGCAGTACTTC
>.|TRBJ2-7|few|15|TRBV7-9
CASSPSGERSYEQYF
TGTGCCAGCAGCCCTTCGGGGGAAAGATCCTACGAGCAGTACTTC
>.|TRBJ2-1|.|14|TRBV27
CASSFPAPHNEQFF
TGTGCCAGCAGTTTCCCTGCCCCCCACAATGAGCAGTTCTTC
>TRBD2|TRBJ2-7|.|15|TRBV20-1
CSARDWTSGSYEQYF
TGCAGTGCTAGAGATTGGACTAGCGGTTCCTACGAGCAGTACTTC
>.|TRBJ2-6|.|14|TRBV20-1
CSATGVSGANVLTF
TGCAGTGCTACCGGGGTCTCTGGGGCCAACGTCCTGACTTTC
>.|TRBJ2-5|.|14|TRBV4-1
CASKVRPSQETQYF
TGCGCCAGCAAGGTTAGACCGAGCCAAGAGACCCAGTACTTC
>TRBD2|TRBJ2-1|.|15|TRBV4-3
CASSQVPAGYNEQFF
TGCGCCAGCAGCCAAGTCCCAGCGGGGTACAATGAGCAGTTCTTC
>TRBD1|TRBJ2-7|few|16|TRBV4-3
CASSQDRGTGNYEQYF
TGCGCCAGCAGCCAAGATAGGGGGACAGGCAACTACGAGCAGTACTTC